The 24 T cell receptor beta chains in this list originate from one sample, sequenced in a study of shared clonotypes between healthy human individuals. Profiling relied on immunoSEQ multiplex PCR, and the TCRdb table lists in-frame clones only, not all of them. The sample consists of millions of clones, over 90% of them appearing once. Sample: naive CD4+ T cells from PBMCs. Subset defined: CD45RA+ positively selected. The source is a man between 18 and 35 years old in good health. Some clones in this sample may be carry-over from other donors' samples.

This sequence joins TRBV19 and TRBJ2-7, with D possibly being TRBD2 (5 bases). The CDR3 is 14 residues long. The V end was cut by 3 bases, the J end by 3 bases, with 12 bases between. Germline values: CDR1 LNHDA, CDR2 SQIVND (reference sequence). The CDR3 sequence: CASSMATGFYEQYF. The CDR3 DNA reads TGTGCCAGTAGTATGGCGACGGGGTTCTACGAGCAGTACTTC.

The V and J genes are TRBV10-3 and TRBJ2-3; D remains unclear. Trimming shortened V by 4 bases and J by 6 bases, and 14 bases separated the two germline ends. CDR1 ENHRY and CDR2 SYGVKD come from the germline V gene. The CDR3 sequence is 14 residues long. This chain's CDR3 is CAISGSYPGDTQYF. CDR3 in DNA: TGTGCCATCAGTGGCTCCTACCCTGGCGATACGCAGTATTTT.

This clone has a handful of counts. The chain has TRBV7-9 and TRBJ1-5, with D uncertain. Deletions cut 5 bases from V and 5 bases from J, with 7 bases between. CDR1 is SEHNR, CDR2 FQNEAQ, per germline (reference sequence). The CDR3 has 12 residues. The CDR3 DNA reads TGTGCCAGCAGCGCTCCTTATCAGCCCCAGCATTTT. Amino acid sequence: CASSAPYQPQHF.

This chain joins TRBV6-5 and TRBJ2-7; maybe TRBD2 (5 bases). V was pared by 9 bases and J by 2 bases, with 14 bases between. This CDR3 is built from 13 residues. The germline V gene has CDR1 MNHEY and CDR2 SVGAGI. The CDR3 sequence is CASAPDLTYEQYF. For the CDR3, the DNA is TGTGCCAGTGCGCCGGACTTAACCTACGAGCAGTACTTC.

The chain has TRBV15 and TRBJ2-3; TRBD1 might be the D (5 bases). This CDR3 has 17 residues. CDR1 and CDR2 from the germline V gene are LNHNV and YYDKDF (reference sequence). V gave up 1 base and J gave up 4 bases, with 18 bases separating them. The CDR3, as DNA: TGTGCCACCAGCAGAGGGGCAGGACAATTTGCCGCAGATACGCAGTATTTT. Amino acid sequence: CATSRGAGQFAADTQYF. The variable domain in full, with the rest retrieved from reference TRBV15 and TRBJ2-3, is DAMVIQNPRYQVTQFGKPVTLSCSQTLNHNVMYWYQQKSSQAPKLLFHYYDKDFNNEADTPDNFQSRRPNTSFCFLDIRSPGLGDTAMYLCATSRGAGQFAADTQYFGPGTRLTVL.

V is TRBV7-9 and J is TRBJ2-1, with 13 positions matching TRBD2. This CDR3 is 17 amino acids long. V shed 5 bases and J 1 base; nucleotides not matched to a gene: 5. Germline V CDR1 and CDR2: SEHNR, FQNEAQ (reference sequence). For the CDR3, the DNA is TGTGCCAGCAGCCCATTGGGACTAGCGGGATCCTACAATGAGCAGTTCTTC. Translating it yields CASSPLGLAGSYNEQFF.

Regarding this clone: The same CDR3 arises from other DNA sequences in this sample as well. The V gene is TRBV7-9, the J gene TRBJ2-7; the D gene is possibly TRBD1 (6 bases). V was trimmed by 5 bases and J by 4 bases, leaving 9 bases between them. The CDR3 length is 12 residues. Germline V gene data show CDR1 as SEHNR and CDR2 as FQNEAQ (reference sequence). Here the CDR3 DNA reads TGTGCCAGCAGCCTACAGGGTTACGAGCAGTACTTC. Protein: CASSLQGYEQYF.

V usage is TRBV21-1 and J usage is TRBJ1-2; the DNA was not compared with TRBD1, the D call given in the table. TRBV21-1 is listed as a pseudogene. The CDR3 loop spans 16 amino acids. The CDR3 sequence is CASSAIGKDRDYGYTF. CDR3 DNA sequence: TGTGCCAGCAGCGCCATAGGGAAGGACAGGGACTATGGCTACACCTTC.

This chain links TRBV28 with TRBJ2-1; D may be TRBD2 (5 bases). This CDR3 spans 14 amino acids. The V gene lost 8 bases and the J gene lost 3 bases, with 14 bases spanning the gap. In germline, CDR1 is MDHEN, CDR2 SYDVKM. CDR3 in DNA: TGTGCCAGCCTGGGCCTGGGGAGCTACAATGAGCAGTTCTTC. As protein: CASLGLGSYNEQFF.

V gene TRBV5-1 combines with J gene TRBJ2-7; D remains ambiguous. The CDR3 is made up of 14 amino acids. Trimming pared 0 bases from V and 5 bases from J, leaving 12 bases between. Germline values: CDR1 SGHRS, CDR2 YFSETQ. The CDR3, as DNA: TGCGCCAGCAGCTTGGAGCCCGGGCCCCACGAGCAGTACTTC. It is translated as CASSLEPGPHEQYF. Complete variable domain (other parts from reference TRBV5-1 and TRBJ2-7): KAGVTQTPRYLIKTRGQQVTLSCSPISGHRSVSWYQQTPGQGLQFLFEYFSETQRNKGNFPGRFSGRQFSNSRSEMNVSTLELGDSALYLCASSLEPGPHEQYFGPGTRLTVT.

The gene calls are TRBV28 and TRBJ1-2; 9 bases match TRBD1. Germline CDR1 reads MDHEN; CDR2 reads SYDVKM. The ends lost 4 bases at V and 3 bases at J; junction bases unmatched: 6. The CDR3 sequence is 15 residues long. CDR3: CASSSLRDRDYGYTF. The CDR3, as DNA: TGTGCCAGCAGTTCTCTCCGGGACAGGGACTATGGCTACACCTTC.

The chain combines TRBV4-1 with TRBJ1-5; D gene unclear. CDR3 length: 15 amino acids. Germline V gene lookup returns CDR1 MGHRA and CDR2 YSYEKL. Deletions cut 0 bases from V and 3 bases from J, with 9 bases between. CDR3 sequence: CASSQDSVLNQPQHF. The CDR3, as DNA: TGCGCCAGCAGCCAAGACAGTGTCCTCAATCAGCCCCAGCATTTT.

CDR3 loop: CASSLVGARAGGTDTQYF. The CDR3 DNA is TGCGCCAGCAGCTTGGTGGGAGCGAGAGCGGGAGGCACAGATACGCAGTATTTT. This chain connects TRBV5-1 to TRBJ2-3; 8 bases line up with TRBD2. This CDR3 region has 18 residues. The junction had 10 bases not matched to a gene; V was cut back by 0 bases and J by 1 base. Germline V gives CDR1 SGHRS, CDR2 YFSETQ.

The chain joins TRBV5-1 to TRBJ2-7, with D maybe TRBD1 (6 bases). The germline V and J ends were trimmed by 5 bases and 5 bases, with 14 bases remaining between them. CDR1 SGHRS and CDR2 YFSETQ come from the germline V gene. CDR3 length: 13 residues. In DNA form, the CDR3 reads TGCGCCAGCAGTTCCCGCAGGGGTGACGAGCAGTACTTC. Translation gives CASSSRRGDEQYF.

The CDR3 reads CSVGQDPYEQYF. Written as DNA, the CDR3 is TGCAGCGTTGGACAGGATCCCTACGAGCAGTACTTC. The chain recombines TRBV29-1 with TRBJ2-7, with D tentatively TRBD1 (6 bases). V lost 4 bases and J 2 bases, leaving 9 bases between the germline ends. CDR3 length: 12 residues. From germline, CDR1 is SQVTM and CDR2 ANQGSEA.

This rearrangement joins TRBV15 to TRBJ1-3; D unclear. Trimming left V 1 base short and J 1 base short, with 8 bases between. There are 15 residues in the CDR3. CDR1 LNHNV and CDR2 YYDKDF come from the germline V gene (reference sequence). The CDR3 coding sequence is TGTGCCACCAGCAGAGGTGGCAATTCTGGAAACACCATATATTTT. Its translation is CATSRGGNSGNTIYF.

The V call is TRBV28, the J call TRBJ2-5; 12 nucleotides align to TRBD1. CDR3 size: 15 residues. The V gene end was trimmed by 7 bases and the J gene end by 5 bases; junction bases not matched to a gene: 8. In germline, CDR1 is MDHEN, CDR2 SYDVKM. The CDR3 loop is CASIGTGGVVETQYF. The CDR3 region has the DNA TGTGCCAGCATCGGGACAGGGGGCGTCGTGGAGACCCAGTACTTC.

The chain recombines TRBV30 with TRBJ2-5; 7 nucleotides align to TRBD1. Germline CDR1 and CDR2: GTSNPN and SVGIG (reference sequence). The CDR3 covers 15 residues. J lost 1 base, V lost 3 bases, and 8 bases had no gene match. CDR3 nucleotide sequence: TGTGCCTGGAGCCACCGAAACAGGGGCCAAGAGACCCAGTACTTC. Translated, it gives CAWSHRNRGQETQYF.

This chain connects TRBV6-6 to TRBJ2-1; 8 positions agree with TRBD2. Germline V gene sequence: CDR1 MNHNY, CDR2 SVGAGI (reference sequence). The CDR3 covers 14 residues. V was pared by 6 bases and J by 1 base, with 2 bases of the junction left unmatched. CDR3 sequence reads: CASRLAASYNEQFF. In nucleotides, the CDR3 is TGTGCCAGCAGACTAGCGGCATCCTACAATGAGCAGTTCTTC.

The chain combines TRBV6-4 with TRBJ2-1; no definite D call. Deletions cut 5 bases from V and 3 bases from J, with 2 bases between. The germline CDR1 and CDR2 sequences are MRHNA and SNTAGT. There are 11 residues in the CDR3. The CDR3 DNA reads as TGTGCCAGCAGTAACTACAATGAGCAGTTCTTC. Translating gives CASSNYNEQFF.

J is TRBJ1-1 and V is TRBV6-6, with D possibly TRBD1 on 5 matching bases. Germline V gene data show CDR1 as MNHNY and CDR2 as SVGAGI (reference sequence). Trimming cost V 6 bases and J 4 bases, with 12 bases left between them. The CDR3 consists of 13 residues. Here the CDR3 reads CASSPSGFTEAFF. The CDR3 DNA reads as TGTGCCAGCAGCCCATCAGGGTTCACTGAAGCTTTCTTT.

The chain carries TRBV5-1 and TRBJ1-1, with D tentatively TRBD1 (6 bases). V lost 0 bases, J lost 7 bases, and 16 bases lay in between. CDR3 length: 15 amino acids. Germline V gene sequence: CDR1 SGHRS, CDR2 YFSETQ. The CDR3 loop is CASSLVNWGADEAFF. Written as DNA, the CDR3 is TGCGCCAGCAGCTTGGTGAACTGGGGGGCCGATGAAGCTTTCTTT.

The chain recombines TRBV6-5 with TRBJ2-2, with no clear D. The germline CDR1 and CDR2 sequences are MNHEY and SVGAGI. The CDR3 has 11 residues. Trimming removed 8 bases at V and 9 bases at J, with 10 bases between. The CDR3 here is CASGQSRELFF. The DNA of the CDR3 is TGTGCCAGCGGCCAGAGCCGGGAGCTGTTTTTT.

With respect to this clone: The same CDR3 also results from other DNA sequences found in this sample. The V call is TRBV5-1, the J call TRBJ1-1; D remains unclear. CDR1 is SGHRS, CDR2 YFSETQ, per germline. V lost 2 bases to trimming and J lost 0 bases, with 8 bases between them. CDR3 length equals 14 residues. The CDR3 protein is CASSFIGMNTEAFF. In nucleotides, the CDR3 is TGCGCCAGCAGCTTTATAGGGATGAACACTGAAGCTTTCTTT.